This TCR beta chain was captured by sequencing in a study of cytomegalovirus exposure and HLA in healthy donors. Turning to the study itself: Of the donors genotyped, 300 to 500 in all, 75% to 90% fell in the Caucasian-associated ancestry cluster.

The PCR used 60 Vbeta and 13 Jbeta primers. The table came from immunoSEQ multiplex PCR; TCRdb's copy has only in-frame clones and leaves some out. The sample lists tens of thousands of clones, around 80% occurring once. Findings and limits, study-wide: CMV serostatus was the only immune exposure information that was available. The CMV antigen specificity of a few CMV-associated chains was confirmed through in vitro analysis. An analysis done earlier found most TCR beta V segments productive about 87% or about 30% of the time.

About this clone: The antigen is not known.

This CDR3 comprises 15 residues. With 5 bases clipped from V and 1 base from J, the junction kept 7 bases outside the gene matches. Germline V gene lookup returns CDR1 SGHNT and CDR2 YENEEA. The sequenced sample was PBMCs. The J gene is TRBJ1-1, the V gene TRBV11-3; TRBD1 aligns across 7 bases. The clonotype was recovered from a man aged 50-60 years in good health and CMV-seropositive. The CDR3 region has the DNA TGTGCCAGCAGCAGACAACAGGGGCGGAACACTGAAGCTTTCTTT. It codes for CASSRQQGRNTEAFF.